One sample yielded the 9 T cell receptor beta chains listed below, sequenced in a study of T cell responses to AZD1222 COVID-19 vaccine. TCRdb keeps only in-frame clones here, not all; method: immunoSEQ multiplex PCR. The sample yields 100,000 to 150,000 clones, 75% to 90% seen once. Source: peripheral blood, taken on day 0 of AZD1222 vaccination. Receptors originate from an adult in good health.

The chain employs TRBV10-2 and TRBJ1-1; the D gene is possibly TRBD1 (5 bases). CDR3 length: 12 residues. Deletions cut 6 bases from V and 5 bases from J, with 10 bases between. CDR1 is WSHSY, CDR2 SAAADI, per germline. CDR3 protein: CASREEGTEAFF. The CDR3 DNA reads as TGCGCCAGCAGAGAGGAGGGGACTGAAGCTTTCTTT.

This chain's CDR3 is CASSVSLASQETQYF. CDR3 DNA: TGTGCCAGCAGCGTAAGTCTAGCAAGCCAAGAGACCCAGTACTTC. The chain joins TRBV9 to TRBJ2-5; TRBD2 is a possible D gene (5 bases). CDR1 is SGDLS, CDR2 YYNGEE, per germline. V was pared by 1 base and J by 1 base, with 11 bases between. The CDR3 totals 15 residues.

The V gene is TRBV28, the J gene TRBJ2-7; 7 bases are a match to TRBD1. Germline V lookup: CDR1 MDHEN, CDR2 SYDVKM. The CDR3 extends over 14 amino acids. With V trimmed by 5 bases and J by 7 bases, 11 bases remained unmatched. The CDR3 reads CASSPSGQAREQYF. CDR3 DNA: TGTGCCAGCAGTCCATCTGGACAGGCTAGAGAGCAGTACTTC.

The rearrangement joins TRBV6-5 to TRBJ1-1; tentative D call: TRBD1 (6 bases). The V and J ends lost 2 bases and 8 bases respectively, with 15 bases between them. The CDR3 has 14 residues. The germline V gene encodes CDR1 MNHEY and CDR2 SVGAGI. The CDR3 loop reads CASSYGPGAVEAFF. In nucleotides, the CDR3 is TGTGCCAGCAGTTACGGACCAGGGGCAGTAGAAGCTTTCTTT.

CDR3 region: CASSGGEQYF. The CDR3 nucleotides are TGTGCCAGCAGTGGCGGAGAGCAGTACTTC. The V gene is TRBV2, the J gene TRBJ2-7; unclear D gene. The CDR3 has 10 amino acids. Germline V gives CDR1 SNHLY, CDR2 FYNNEI. V shed 4 bases and J shed 7 bases, with 5 bases lying between them.

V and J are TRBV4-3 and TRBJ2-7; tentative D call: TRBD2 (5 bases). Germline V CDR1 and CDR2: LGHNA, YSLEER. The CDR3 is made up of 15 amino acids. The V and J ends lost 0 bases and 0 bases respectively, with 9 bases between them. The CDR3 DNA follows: TGCGCCAGCAGCCAAGATTTGGAGGCCTCCTACGAGCAGTACTTC. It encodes CASSQDLEASYEQYF.

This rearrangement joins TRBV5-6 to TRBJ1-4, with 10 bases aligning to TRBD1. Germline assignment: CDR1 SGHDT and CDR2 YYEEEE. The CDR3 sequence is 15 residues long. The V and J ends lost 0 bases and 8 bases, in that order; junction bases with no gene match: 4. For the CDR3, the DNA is TGTGCCAGCAGCTTGGTGGGGACAGGGGACGAAAAACTGTTTTTT. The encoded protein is CASSLVGTGDEKLFF.

The CDR3 region is CSASAGIGNQPQHF. The CDR3 region has the DNA TGCAGTGCTAGTGCGGGAATCGGTAATCAGCCCCAGCATTTT. The chain recombines TRBV20-1 with TRBJ1-5; no clear D gene. With 3 bases removed from V and 4 bases from J, the gap between germline ends came to 13 bases. The CDR3 is 14 residues long. Germline V gene lookup returns CDR1 DFQATT and CDR2 SNEGSKA (reference sequence).

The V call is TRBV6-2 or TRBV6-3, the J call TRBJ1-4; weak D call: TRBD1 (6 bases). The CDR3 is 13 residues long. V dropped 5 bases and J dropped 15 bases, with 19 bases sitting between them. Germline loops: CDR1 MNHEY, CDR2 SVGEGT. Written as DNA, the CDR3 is TGTGCCAGCAGTACCACCTGGACAGCACTTTTGTTTTTT. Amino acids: CASSTTWTALLFF.